This paragraph covers one T cell receptor (beta chain) sequence. CDR1 is SGHDT and CDR2 is YYEEEE in the germline V gene. The CDR3 consists of 15 residues. Deletions cut 3 bases from V and 7 bases from J, with 19 bases between. The source of the sample is a study of T cells in narcolepsy. Only in-frame clones appear in the TCRdb table, and some are missing; sequencing was by immunoSEQ multiplex PCR. In the table there are about 20,000 clones, 75% to 90% of which are singletons. The sample comprised memory (CD45RA-) CD4+ T cells from blood. The clonotype originates from a human donor in good health. The chain carries TRBV5-6 and TRBJ1-2; no firm D call. The CDR3, as DNA: TGTGCCAGCAGCTCGGGAATCGGTCCCCTTTTTGGCTACACCTTC. Amino acid sequence: CASSSGIGPLFGYTF.